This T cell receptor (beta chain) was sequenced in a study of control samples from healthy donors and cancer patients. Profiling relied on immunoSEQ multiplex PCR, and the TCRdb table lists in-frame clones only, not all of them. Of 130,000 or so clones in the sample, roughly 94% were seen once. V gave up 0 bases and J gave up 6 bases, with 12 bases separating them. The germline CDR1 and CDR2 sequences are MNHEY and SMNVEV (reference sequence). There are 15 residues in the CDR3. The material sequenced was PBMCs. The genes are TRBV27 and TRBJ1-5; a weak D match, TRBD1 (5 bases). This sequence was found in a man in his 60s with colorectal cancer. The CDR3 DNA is TGTGCCAGCAGTTTATCGGTAGGGACTAGTCAGCCCCAGCATTTT. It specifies CASSLSVGTSQPQHF.